One and the same sample provided the 8 T cell receptor beta chains below, sequenced in a study of Ad26.COV2.S vaccination and SARS-CoV-2 variants. Produced via immunoSEQ multiplex PCR; TCRdb's table is partial and in-frame only. Of 440,000 or so clones listed, 90% are singletons. Noted treatment: some 20 received Ad26.COV2.S at low or high dose, single or two shots; 5 received placebo; per-sample allocation not given. Samples were taken on day 63 after the first vaccine or placebo injection. The source was peripheral blood, collected in a trial of Ad26.COV2.S vaccine versus placebo. All receptors come from a person between 18 and 59 years old who received the Ad26.COV2.S COVID-19 vaccine or a placebo.

This sequence joins TRBV15 and TRBJ1-5; D gene ambiguous. Germline CDR1 is LNHNV and CDR2 is YYDKDF (reference sequence). V was cut by 3 bases and J by 6 bases, with 18 bases left in between. The CDR3 consists of 16 residues. DNA for the CDR3: TGTGCCACCAGCAGGAGCGGCGGGTTAGGGAGTCAGCCCCAGCATTTT. It encodes CATSRSGGLGSQPQHF. Filled out from reference TRBV15 and TRBJ1-5, the complete variable domain reads DAMVIQNPRYQVTQFGKPVTLSCSQTLNHNVMYWYQQKSSQAPKLLFHYYDKDFNNEADTPDNFQSRRPNTSFCFLDIRSPGLGDTAMYLCATSRSGGLGSQPQHFGDGTRLSIL.

The chain employs TRBV5-4 and TRBJ2-3; unclear D gene. Germline V gene lookup returns CDR1 SGHNT and CDR2 YYREEE (reference sequence). The CDR3 loop spans 13 amino acids. Trimming cost V 0 bases and J 4 bases, with 6 bases left between them. CDR3 protein: CASSLAASDTQYF. DNA for the CDR3: TGTGCCAGCAGCTTGGCGGCGTCAGATACGCAGTATTTT.

The chain employs TRBV12-3 or TRBV12-4 and TRBJ2-7; TRBD1 might be the D (7 bases). V was pared by 9 bases and J by 3 bases, with 15 bases between. The CDR3 loop spans 13 amino acids. The CDR3 protein is CASRGTVFYEQYF. For the CDR3, the DNA is TGTGCCAGTCGGGGGACAGTATTCTACGAGCAGTACTTC.

V and J are TRBV7-3 and TRBJ2-1; TRBD2 matches 9 bases. Trimming took 5 bases from V and 6 from J; bases not matched to a gene: 8. Germline lookup yields CDR1 SGHTA and CDR2 FQGTGA. The CDR3 consists of 15 residues. As DNA, the CDR3 is TGTGCCAGCAGCCCCGGTGCGGGAGGGAGCAATGAGCAGTTCTTC. This codes for CASSPGAGGSNEQFF.

The rearrangement links TRBV28 to TRBJ2-1; D might be TRBD2 (6 bases). The V gene's germline CDR1 is MDHEN and CDR2 SYDVKM. The CDR3 spans 13 residues. The V and J ends lost 7 bases and 6 bases respectively, with 13 bases between them. The CDR3, as DNA: TGTGCCAGCACCCAAGGAGGGACCAATGAGCAGTTCTTC. Its translation: CASTQGGTNEQFF.

The chain is built from TRBV5-1 and TRBJ2-7, with 10 bases that match TRBD1. This CDR3 has 17 residues. Per the germline V gene, CDR1 is SGHRS and CDR2 is YFSETQ. V gave up 3 bases and J gave up 1 base; unmatched junction bases: 10. The CDR3 nucleotides read TGCGCCAGCAGCTCCCATGGACAGGGGGTGAATTCCTACGAGCAGTACTTC. It specifies CASSSHGQGVNSYEQYF.

This clone was detected only once. The rearrangement uses TRBV6-2 or TRBV6-3 and TRBJ2-2; the D is unclear. This CDR3 has 12 residues. V lost 2 bases and J 5 bases, leaving 3 bases between the germline ends. Germline CDR1 and CDR2: MNHEY and SVGEGT. CDR3 nucleotide sequence: TGTGCCAGCAGTTACGTGACCGGGGAGCTGTTTTTT. Protein product: CASSYVTGELFF.

The CDR3 DNA is TGTGCCTGGAGAACCATACAGGGGACCGAAGCTTTCTTT. It specifies CAWRTIQGTEAFF. The genes are TRBV30 and TRBJ1-1; 7 bases are shared with TRBD1. Germline-derived CDR1 and CDR2 are GTSNPN and SVGIG (reference sequence). This CDR3 comprises 13 residues. Unmatched junction bases numbered 9, after V lost 3 bases and J lost 8 bases.